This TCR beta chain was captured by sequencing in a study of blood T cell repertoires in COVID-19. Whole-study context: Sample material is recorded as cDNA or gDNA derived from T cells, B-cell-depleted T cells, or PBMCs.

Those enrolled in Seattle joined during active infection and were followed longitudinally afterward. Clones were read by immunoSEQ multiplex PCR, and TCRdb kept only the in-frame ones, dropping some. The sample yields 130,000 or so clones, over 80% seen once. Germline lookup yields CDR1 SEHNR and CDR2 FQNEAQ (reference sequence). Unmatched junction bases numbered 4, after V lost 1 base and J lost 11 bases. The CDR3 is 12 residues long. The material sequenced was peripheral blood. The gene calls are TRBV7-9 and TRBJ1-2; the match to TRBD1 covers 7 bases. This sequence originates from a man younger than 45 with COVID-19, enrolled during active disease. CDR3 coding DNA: TGTGCCAGCAGCTTAGGGGACAGCCTATACACCTTC. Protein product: CASSLGDSLYTF.